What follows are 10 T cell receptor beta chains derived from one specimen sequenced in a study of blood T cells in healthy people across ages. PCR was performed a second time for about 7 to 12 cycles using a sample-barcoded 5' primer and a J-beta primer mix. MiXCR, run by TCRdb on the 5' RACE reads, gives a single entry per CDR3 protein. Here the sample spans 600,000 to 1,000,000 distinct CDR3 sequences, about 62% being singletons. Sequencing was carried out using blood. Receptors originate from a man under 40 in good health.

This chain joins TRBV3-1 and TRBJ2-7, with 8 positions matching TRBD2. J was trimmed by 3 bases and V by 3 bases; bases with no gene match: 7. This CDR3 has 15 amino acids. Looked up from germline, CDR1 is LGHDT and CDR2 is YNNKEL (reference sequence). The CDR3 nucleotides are TGTGCCAGCAGCCAGAGCGGGAGAGGGAACTACGAGCAGTACTTC. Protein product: CASSQSGRGNYEQYF.

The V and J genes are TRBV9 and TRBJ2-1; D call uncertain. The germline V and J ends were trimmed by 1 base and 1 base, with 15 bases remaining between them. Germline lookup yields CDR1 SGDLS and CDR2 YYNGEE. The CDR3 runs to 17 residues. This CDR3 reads CASSVSANSISYNEQFF. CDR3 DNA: TGTGCCAGCAGCGTAAGTGCGAATTCGATTTCCTACAATGAGCAGTTCTTC.

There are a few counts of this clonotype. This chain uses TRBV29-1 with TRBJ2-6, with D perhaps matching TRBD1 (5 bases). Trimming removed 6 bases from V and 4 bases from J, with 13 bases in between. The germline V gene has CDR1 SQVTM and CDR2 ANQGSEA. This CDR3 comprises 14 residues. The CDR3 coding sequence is TGCAGCGTAGCAGGGTCCACCGGGGCCAACGTCCTGACTTTC. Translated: CSVAGSTGANVLTF.

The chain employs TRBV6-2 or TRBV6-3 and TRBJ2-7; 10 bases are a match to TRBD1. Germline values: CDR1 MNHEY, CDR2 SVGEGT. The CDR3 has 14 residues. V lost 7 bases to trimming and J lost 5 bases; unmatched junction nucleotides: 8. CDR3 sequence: CASNFGTGVHEQYF. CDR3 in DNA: TGTGCCAGCAATTTCGGGACAGGGGTCCACGAGCAGTACTTC.

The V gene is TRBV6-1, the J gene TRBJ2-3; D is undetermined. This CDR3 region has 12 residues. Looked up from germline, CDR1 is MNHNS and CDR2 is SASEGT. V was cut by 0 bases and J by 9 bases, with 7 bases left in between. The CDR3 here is CASSEARRTQYF. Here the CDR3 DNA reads TGTGCCAGCAGTGAAGCCAGGAGAACGCAGTATTTT.

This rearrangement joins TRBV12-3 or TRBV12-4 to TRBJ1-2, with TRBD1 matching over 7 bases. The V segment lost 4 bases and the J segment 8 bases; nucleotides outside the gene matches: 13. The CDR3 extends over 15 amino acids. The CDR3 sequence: CASSSGTGAPRGYTF. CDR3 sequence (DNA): TGTGCCAGCAGTTCTGGAACAGGGGCGCCTCGGGGCTACACCTTC.

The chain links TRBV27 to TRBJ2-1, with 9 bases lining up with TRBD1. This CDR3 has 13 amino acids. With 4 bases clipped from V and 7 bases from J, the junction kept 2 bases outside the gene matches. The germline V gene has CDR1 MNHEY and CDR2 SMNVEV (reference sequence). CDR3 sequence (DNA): TGTGCCAGCAGTTACGGGACAGGGAATGAGCAGTTCTTC. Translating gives CASSYGTGNEQFF.

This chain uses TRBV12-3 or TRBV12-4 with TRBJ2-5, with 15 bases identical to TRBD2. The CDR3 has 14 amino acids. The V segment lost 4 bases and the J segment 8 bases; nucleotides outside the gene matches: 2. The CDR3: CASSWTSGGDTQYF. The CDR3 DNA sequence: TGTGCCAGCAGTTGGACTAGCGGGGGGGACACCCAGTACTTC.

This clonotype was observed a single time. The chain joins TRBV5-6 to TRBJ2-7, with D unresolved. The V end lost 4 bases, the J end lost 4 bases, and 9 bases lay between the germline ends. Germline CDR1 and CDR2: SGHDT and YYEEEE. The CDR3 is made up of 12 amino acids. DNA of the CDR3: TGTGCCAGCAGCAAGACGGAGTACGAGCAGTACTTC. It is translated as CASSKTEYEQYF.

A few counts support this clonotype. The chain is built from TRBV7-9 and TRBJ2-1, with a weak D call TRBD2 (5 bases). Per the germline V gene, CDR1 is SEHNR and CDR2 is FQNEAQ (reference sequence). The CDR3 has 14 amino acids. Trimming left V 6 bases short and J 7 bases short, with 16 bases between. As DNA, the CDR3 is TGTGCCAGCAGTTCAGCCCAAGGCGGGAATGAGCAGTTCTTC. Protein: CASSSAQGGNEQFF. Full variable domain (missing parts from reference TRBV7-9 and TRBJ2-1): DTGVSQNPRHKITKRGQNVTFRCDPISEHNRLYWYRQTLGQGPEFLTYFQNEAQLEKSRLLSDRFSAERPKGSFSTLEIQRTEQGDSAMYLCASSSAQGGNEQFFGPGTRLTVL.